This T cell receptor beta chain was recorded in a study of neurological immune-mediated disorders. Turning to this clonotype: A much larger clone sits a single nucleotide away, making a read error possible.

The cDNA was synthesized by means of template-switch 5'RACE, which was carried out with 10-nucleotide random UMIs. Via MiXCR, TCRdb re-called the 5' RACE reads, giving one row per CDR3 protein. The table has more than 45,000 distinct CDR3 sequences, roughly 4.4% seen once. CDR3 size: 14 residues. Germline V CDR1 and CDR2: SGHTA, FQGNSA. The germline V and J ends were trimmed by 4 bases and 6 bases, with 13 bases remaining between them. The sample was PBMCs. This receptor was identified in a man aged 45 to 65 with multiple sclerosis. The rearrangement uses TRBV7-2 and TRBJ2-1; no clear D gene. The CDR3 sequence: CASSSGKTGNEQFF. CDR3 DNA sequence: TGTGCCAGCAGCTCCGGAAAGACGGGCAATGAGCAGTTCTTC.